This TCR beta chain was sequenced during a study of T cells in Graves' hyperthyroidism and ophthalmopathy. TCR beta CDR3 region amplification was performed from RNA transcripts. The HTBI primer set served for first-round RT-PCR of the TCR CDR3. Via MiXCR, TCRdb re-called the multiplex PCR reads, giving one row per CDR3 protein. The repertoire includes 250,000 to 300,000 distinct CDR3 sequences, around 13% of them detected once, and 7% to 9% sits in the top ten. Of note for this clonotype: This may arise from a read error, as a much more abundant clone is one base away.

CDR1 and CDR2 from the germline V gene are ENHRY and SYGVKD. V was trimmed by 5 bases and J by 5 bases, leaving 15 bases between them. The CDR3 has 14 residues. The sequenced sample was blood. The V gene is TRBV10-3, the J gene TRBJ2-5, with D tentatively TRBD2 (5 bases). This clonotype originated in a middle-aged woman with Graves' hyperthyroidism. The CDR3 DNA is TGTGCCATCAGTTCGAAGAGGGTAGGGGAGACCCAGTACTTC. Protein product: CAISSKRVGETQYF.